These 2 T cell receptor beta chains originate from one sample sequenced in a study of cytotoxic CD8 clonotypes in ibrutinib-treated CLL. Repertoires were generated with immunoSEQ multiplex PCR, while TCRdb's copy carries only in-frame clones and drops some. The repertoire has 150,000 to 200,000 clones, approximately 91% of them found once; the top ten carry 3% to 3.5%. Here the sequenced sample was PBMCs, taken at disease progression, from a patient treated with ibrutinib. The receptors derive from a human donor with chronic lymphocytic leukemia.

The chain carries TRBV5-8 and TRBJ2-1; 8 bases fit TRBD2. The CDR3 is made up of 18 amino acids. J gave up 6 bases and V 6 bases, and 20 bases lay outside the gene matches. Germline V gives CDR1 SGHTS, CDR2 YDEGEE. CDR3 DNA: TGTGCCAGCATTAAACCGATGGACGGGACTAGTCTTGGCAATGAGCAGTTCTTC. Protein: CASIKPMDGTSLGNEQFF.

V usage is TRBV5-5 and J usage is TRBJ1-3, with D hard to call. Looked up from germline, CDR1 is SGHKS and CDR2 is YYEKEE (reference sequence). The ends were cut back, 0 bases at V and 0 bases at J, with 10 bases in the middle. CDR3 length equals 16 residues. The CDR3 loop is CASSLAVPDSGNTIYF. Written as DNA, the CDR3 is TGTGCCAGCAGCTTGGCGGTCCCCGACTCTGGAAACACCATATATTTT.